The 3 T cell receptor beta chains listed next were all sequenced from one sample in a study of identical twins. TCRdb used MiXCR to reprocess the 5' RACE reads, holding one entry per CDR3 protein. Of roughly 350,000 distinct CDR3 sequences listed, over 9% are singletons. The sample was also linked to a second study, of yellow fever vaccine responses in identical twins.

Sequenced material: CD8+ T cells sorted from blood. The origin of the receptors is a woman aged 18-29 years in good health.

J is TRBJ2-7 and V is TRBV7-9; 12 nucleotides match TRBD1. CDR3 length: 15 amino acids. J was trimmed by 7 bases and V by 4 bases; bases with no gene match: 8. Looked up from germline, CDR1 is SEHNR and CDR2 is FQNEAQ (reference sequence). The CDR3 reads CASSWTGTGGVEQYV. CDR3 sequence (DNA): TGTGCCAGCAGCTGGACCGGGACAGGGGGCGTAGAGCAGTACGTC.

This clonotype was seen more than once but under ten times. The chain joins TRBV5-6 to TRBJ2-2; D uncertain. This CDR3 spans 12 amino acids. V shed 5 bases and J shed 6 bases, with 8 bases lying between them. The germline V gene has CDR1 SGHDT and CDR2 YYEEEE. The CDR3: CASRLGSGELFF. In nucleotides, the CDR3 is TGTGCCAGCAGGCTGGGTTCCGGGGAGCTGTTTTTT.

The J gene is TRBJ2-1, the V gene TRBV7-9; D not resolved. Germline values: CDR1 SEHNR, CDR2 FQNEAQ (reference sequence). The CDR3 length is 14 residues. Trimming shortened V by 0 bases and J by 4 bases, and 7 bases separated the two germline ends. CDR3 protein: CASSLAWDYNEQFF. The DNA of the CDR3 is TGTGCCAGCAGCTTAGCCTGGGATTACAATGAGCAGTTCTTC.